Below are 22 T cell receptor beta chains sequenced from a single sample in a study of shared clonotypes between healthy human individuals. Method: immunoSEQ multiplex PCR; TCRdb's copy keeps in-frame clones and lacks some. There are roughly 2.2 million clones in the sample; roughly 92% occur only once, and about 0.41% lies in the top ten. The specimen sequenced was naive CD4+ T cells from PBMCs. Subset described: CD45RA+ positively selected. The receptors stem from a man younger than 35 in good health. Some clones in this sample may be carry-over from other donors' samples.

The chain employs TRBV28 and TRBJ1-3, with a possible D match to TRBD1 (5 bases). V lost 4 bases, J lost 0 bases, and 22 bases lay in between. Per germline, CDR1 MDHEN and CDR2 SYDVKM. This CDR3 contains 19 residues. CDR3 sequence (DNA): TGTGCCAGCAGTTCCCCGGCGGGGGGGGTGAGTTTCTCTGGAAACACCATATATTTT. Translation: CASSSPAGGVSFSGNTIYF.

The table lists this clone with a count of one. The rearrangement joins TRBV7-3 to TRBJ2-1; 11 positions match TRBD1. CDR3 length: 15 amino acids. In germline, CDR1 is SGHTA, CDR2 FQGTGA. J gave up 4 bases and V 5 bases, and 4 bases lay outside the gene matches. The CDR3 DNA follows: TGTGCCAGCAGCGCTGGACAGGGGGCTTACAATGAGCAGTTCTTC. Translating gives CASSAGQGAYNEQFF. The variable domain in full, completed from reference TRBV7-3 and TRBJ2-1, reads GAGVSQTPSNKVTEKGKYVELRCDPISGHTALYWYRQSLGQGPEFLIYFQGTGAADDSGLPNDRFFAVRPEGSVSTLKIQRTERGDSAVYLCASSAGQGAYNEQFFGPGTRLTVL.

V and J are TRBV5-1 and TRBJ2-3; TRBD1 might be the D (6 bases). Germline CDR1 and CDR2: SGHRS and YFSETQ. This CDR3 spans 15 amino acids. V lost 4 bases and J lost 4, with 16 bases in between. The CDR3 DNA is TGCGCCAGCAGCATCCGGACTGGGGGCCCAGATACGCAGTATTTT. Amino acid sequence: CASSIRTGGPDTQYF.

The chain recombines TRBV10-3 with TRBJ1-4; D remains ambiguous. Trimming took off 3 bases at V and 4 bases at J, with 9 bases between the two ends. Germline V gene lookup returns CDR1 ENHRY and CDR2 SYGVKD. The CDR3 has 14 residues. CDR3 nucleotides: TGTGCCATCAGTGATCCACCGAATAATGAAAAACTGTTTTTT. It yields the protein CAISDPPNNEKLFF.

Comments on this clone: The sample contains more than one DNA sequence encoding this CDR3. The rearrangement uses TRBV5-1 and TRBJ2-3, with D unclear. Per germline, CDR1 SGHRS and CDR2 YFSETQ. V gave up 2 bases and J gave up 3 bases, with 7 bases separating them. The CDR3 has 13 amino acids. The CDR3 nucleotides are TGCGCCAGCAGCTTTGGTCCTACAGATACGCAGTATTTT. Residues: CASSFGPTDTQYF.

The V gene is TRBV28, the J gene TRBJ1-2; 11 bases line up with TRBD1. CDR1 is MDHEN and CDR2 is SYDVKM in the germline V gene. This CDR3 is built from 14 residues. Trimming cost V 5 bases and J 7 bases; bases outside gene matches: 6. The chain's CDR3 is CASSRDRGNGGYTF. Here the CDR3 DNA reads TGTGCCAGCAGTCGGGACAGGGGGAACGGTGGCTACACCTTC.

Details on this clone: Within the sample, other DNA sequences also encode this same CDR3. DNA of the CDR3: TGTGCCAGCAGCTTAGTACCGGGATCCACTGAAGCTTTCTTT. It specifies CASSLVPGSTEAFF. This chain connects TRBV7-9 to TRBJ1-1, with unresolved D. V lost 1 base to trimming and J lost 4 bases, with 10 bases between them. Germline assignment: CDR1 SEHNR and CDR2 FQNEAQ (reference sequence). The CDR3 sequence is 14 residues long.

The chain links TRBV27 to TRBJ2-7; weak D call: TRBD1 (5 bases). This CDR3 is 14 amino acids long. V lost 0 bases and J lost 2, with 8 bases in between. Germline V lookup: CDR1 MNHEY, CDR2 SMNVEV (reference sequence). CDR3 sequence (DNA): TGTGCCAGCAGTTTATCGCAGGGCCCCTACGAGCAGTACTTC. Translated: CASSLSQGPYEQYF.

This sequence joins TRBV6-6 and TRBJ2-4; D ambiguous. Trimming removed 4 bases at V and 4 bases at J, with 11 bases between. In germline, CDR1 is MNHNY, CDR2 SVGAGI (reference sequence). The CDR3 totals 14 residues. CDR3: CASSSGLQKNIQYF. CDR3 sequence (DNA): TGTGCCAGCAGTTCGGGCCTACAGAAAAACATTCAGTACTTC.

The chain carries TRBV7-2 and TRBJ1-1, with D unresolved. Germline values: CDR1 SGHTA, CDR2 FQGNSA. With 1 base removed from V and 0 bases from J, the gap between germline ends came to 9 bases. This CDR3 contains 15 residues. DNA of the CDR3: TGTGCCAGCAGCTTAGGTGGAGGGCTGAACACTGAAGCTTTCTTT. It is translated as CASSLGGGLNTEAFF.

In this sample, this clone turned up once. Other DNA sequences in the same sample also yield this CDR3. J is TRBJ1-2 and V is TRBV15; D is unclear. The CDR3 length is 13 residues. V lost 0 bases and J lost 4, with 6 bases in between. Germline V CDR1 and CDR2: LNHNV, YYDKDF (reference sequence). CDR3 sequence (DNA): TGTGCCACCAGCAGAGATGGTACCTATGGCTACACCTTC. This encodes CATSRDGTYGYTF. The complete variable domain, with remaining parts taken from reference TRBV15 and TRBJ1-2, reads DAMVIQNPRYQVTQFGKPVTLSCSQTLNHNVMYWYQQKSSQAPKLLFHYYDKDFNNEADTPDNFQSRRPNTSFCFLDIRSPGLGDTAMYLCATSRDGTYGYTFGSGTRLTVV.

This clone was seen once. This chain connects TRBV5-1 to TRBJ2-1; 9 bases match TRBD1. CDR1 is SGHRS, CDR2 YFSETQ, per germline. The V segment lost 4 bases and the J segment 7 bases; nucleotides outside the gene matches: 12. The CDR3 has 16 amino acids. This chain's CDR3 is CASSPGTGRVTNEQFF. In DNA, the CDR3 is TGCGCCAGCAGCCCCGGGACAGGGAGAGTGACGAATGAGCAGTTCTTC.

The rearrangement joins TRBV5-1 to TRBJ2-7; 7 bases align to TRBD1. The ends lost 6 bases at V and 3 bases at J; junction bases unmatched: 6. This CDR3 has 13 residues. In germline, CDR1 is SGHRS, CDR2 YFSETQ. The CDR3 nucleotides are TGCGCCAGCACCGAGGGACAGAGCTACGAGCAGTACTTC. It yields the protein CASTEGQSYEQYF.

The V and J genes are TRBV6-5 and TRBJ1-1; D not certain. The CDR3 extends over 15 amino acids. Germline CDR1 MNHEY, CDR2 SVGAGI. V was shortened by 6 bases and J by 1 base, with 15 bases between the two germline ends. DNA of the CDR3: TGTGCCAGCAGACCCTCAATACGCAGGAACACTGAAGCTTTCTTT. Its translation is CASRPSIRRNTEAFF.

This clone occurred once. The chain links TRBV2 to TRBJ2-2; weak D call: TRBD2 (6 bases). This CDR3 has 14 amino acids. Trimming removed 7 bases from V and 4 bases from J, with 13 bases in between. The germline V gene encodes CDR1 SNHLY and CDR2 FYNNEI. This CDR3 reads CASNRDSATGELFF. CDR3 in DNA: TGTGCCAGCAATAGGGACTCCGCCACCGGGGAGCTGTTTTTT.

V usage is TRBV5-1 and J usage is TRBJ2-1, with 14 bases matching TRBD2. CDR3 length: 16 residues. The V gene end was trimmed by 3 bases and the J gene end by 7 bases; junction bases not matched to a gene: 6. Germline assignment: CDR1 SGHRS and CDR2 YFSETQ. The CDR3 is CASSSGTSGSFNEQFF. The CDR3 region has the DNA TGCGCCAGCAGCTCTGGGACTAGCGGGAGTTTTAATGAGCAGTTCTTC. The complete variable domain, with remaining parts taken from reference TRBV5-1 and TRBJ2-1, reads KAGVTQTPRYLIKTRGQQVTLSCSPISGHRSVSWYQQTPGQGLQFLFEYFSETQRNKGNFPGRFSGRQFSNSRSEMNVSTLELGDSALYLCASSSGTSGSFNEQFFGPGTRLTVL.

The chain has TRBV29-1 and TRBJ2-7; TRBD1 aligns across 8 bases. With 6 bases clipped from V and 6 bases from J, the junction kept 13 bases outside the gene matches. The CDR3 has 14 amino acids. Germline V gene lookup returns CDR1 SQVTM and CDR2 ANQGSEA. The chain's CDR3 is CSVIEGDRFREQYF. DNA for the CDR3: TGCAGCGTCATAGAAGGGGACAGGTTTCGCGAGCAGTACTTC.

This clone has just one count. This chain joins TRBV7-3 and TRBJ2-7; D is possibly TRBD1 or TRBD2 (5 bases each). CDR1 is SGHTA and CDR2 is FQGTGA in the germline V gene. Trimming shortened V by 1 base and J by 3 bases, and 13 bases separated the two germline ends. This CDR3 has 15 residues. Here the CDR3 reads CASSLKSGTNYEQYF. CDR3 sequence (DNA): TGTGCCAGCAGCTTAAAGTCAGGGACCAACTACGAGCAGTACTTC.

The chain has TRBV7-9 and TRBJ2-2, with D possibly being TRBD1 (5 bases). This CDR3 is built from 14 residues. Trimming stripped 2 bases from V and 4 bases from J, with 8 bases between. Germline V gene data show CDR1 as SEHNR and CDR2 as FQNEAQ (reference sequence). This CDR3 is CASSLLQATGELFF. CDR3 coding DNA: TGTGCCAGCAGCTTACTACAGGCCACCGGGGAGCTGTTTTTT.

The chain is built from TRBV11-2 and TRBJ1-1, with D perhaps matching TRBD1 (5 bases). Germline CDR1 and CDR2: SGHAT and FQNNGV. Trimming stripped 0 bases from V and 5 bases from J, with 16 bases between. The CDR3 contains 16 residues. The CDR3 region is CASSLDLWAGLTEAFF. The CDR3 region has the DNA TGTGCCAGCAGCTTAGATCTCTGGGCAGGGCTGACTGAAGCTTTCTTT.

CDR3 residues: CASSEAGGRNIQYF. In DNA form, the CDR3 reads TGTGCCAGCAGTGAAGCCGGGGGCAGAAACATTCAGTACTTC. The genes are TRBV6-1 and TRBJ2-4, with D tentatively TRBD1 or TRBD2 (6 bases each). This CDR3 is 14 amino acids long. Germline CDR1 and CDR2: MNHNS and SASEGT. Trimming left V 0 bases short and J 6 bases short, with 9 bases between.

This chain uses TRBV6-1 with TRBJ1-4, with D uncertain. Germline values: CDR1 MNHNS, CDR2 SASEGT. V was cut by 4 bases and J by 6 bases, with 12 bases left in between. This CDR3 is built from 14 residues. Written as DNA, the CDR3 is TGTGCCAGCAGTGGGACTGCTTCCGATGAAAAACTGTTTTTT. Translated, it gives CASSGTASDEKLFF.